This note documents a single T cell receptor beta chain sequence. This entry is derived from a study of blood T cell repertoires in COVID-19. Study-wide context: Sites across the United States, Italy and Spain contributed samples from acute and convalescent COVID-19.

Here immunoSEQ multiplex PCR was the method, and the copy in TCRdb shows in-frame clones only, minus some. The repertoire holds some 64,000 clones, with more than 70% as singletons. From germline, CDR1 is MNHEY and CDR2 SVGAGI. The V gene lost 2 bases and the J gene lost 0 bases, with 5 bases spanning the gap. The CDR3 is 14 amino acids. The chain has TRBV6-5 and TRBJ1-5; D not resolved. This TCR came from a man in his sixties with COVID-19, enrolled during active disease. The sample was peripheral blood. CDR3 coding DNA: TGTGCCAGCAGTTACATAGATAGCAATCAGCCCCAGCATTTT. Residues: CASSYIDSNQPQHF.